A selection of T cell receptor beta chains follows, all from one sample in a study of molecular identifiers for immune sequencing clone quantification. TCRdb processed the PCR reads anew with MiXCR; each CDR3 protein has one entry. The data contain more than 450,000 distinct CDR3 sequences, roughly 23% of them singletons. The sequenced material came from naive CD8+ T cells from blood, with Jurkat cell RNA spiked in. These receptors were collected from a human donor in good health. Some libraries in this study had Jurkat cell RNA spiked in. Each CDR3 is given with its conserved first and last residue. The listing skips clone size in some rows; elsewhere it reads once, few, many or a size class.

v_gene	j_gene	abundance	CDR3aa
TRBV10-2	TRBJ2-3	once	CASSEGGSSADTRYF
TRBV15	TRBJ1-2	.	CATSRDSLRGYGYTF
TRBV19	TRBJ2-7	many	CASSGLAPAGEQYF
TRBV20-1	TRBJ2-7	.	CSARSLGEYEQYF
TRBV12-3/TRBV12-4	TRBJ2-3	.	CASSWASGGVTDTQYF
TRBV4-1	TRBJ1-1	.	CASSLGQGTAFF
TRBV5-1	TRBJ2-7	many	CASSLEAGLIGEQYF
TRBV29-1	TRBJ1-1	.	CSTWPREAEAFF
TRBV12-3/TRBV12-4	TRBJ1-5	.	CASSFQGAAGNQPQHF
TRBV6-2/TRBV6-3	TRBJ1-1	.	CASSLPEDGGRNTEAFF
TRBV7-6	TRBJ2-3	many	CASSLDWRGEGYEQYF
TRBV11-3	TRBJ1-5	many	CASLLGQPQHF
TRBV13	TRBJ2-3	.	CASSTVRVEQYF
TRBV19	TRBJ2-3	.	CASRELSTDTQYF
TRBV9	TRBJ2-3	.	CASSYLGRQSTDTQYF
TRBV11-2	TRBJ2-5	.	CASSFPRTGPNQETQYF
TRBV4-3	TRBJ1-4	many	CASSLGEGGEKLFF
TRBV14	TRBJ2-3	few	CASSMSPGTQYF
TRBV19	TRBJ1-1	many	CASSIGLSNEAFF
TRBV4-2	TRBJ1-2	.	CASSQDSGRNGYTF
TRBV7-9	TRBJ1-4	few	CASSLEGSPNNEKLFF
TRBV7-2	TRBJ2-4	few	CASSPRKIRLAGGGNIQYF
TRBV13	TRBJ2-3	few	CASSPEGGTNTDTQYF
TRBV12-3/TRBV12-4	TRBJ2-7	many	CASRPSAGASYEQYF
TRBV7-8	TRBJ1-1	few	CASTPAPGVEAFF
TRBV28	TRBJ2-5	many	CASSSNPDDPQETQYF